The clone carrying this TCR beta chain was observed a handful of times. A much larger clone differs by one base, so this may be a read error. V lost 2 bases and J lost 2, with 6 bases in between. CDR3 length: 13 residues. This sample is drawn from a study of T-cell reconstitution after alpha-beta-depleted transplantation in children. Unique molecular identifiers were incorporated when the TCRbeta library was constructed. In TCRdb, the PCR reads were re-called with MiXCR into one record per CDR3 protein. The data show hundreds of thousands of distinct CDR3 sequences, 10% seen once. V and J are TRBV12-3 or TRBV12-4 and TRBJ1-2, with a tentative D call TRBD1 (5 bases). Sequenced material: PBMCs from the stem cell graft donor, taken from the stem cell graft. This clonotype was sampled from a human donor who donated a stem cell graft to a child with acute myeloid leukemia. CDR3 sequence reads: CASSLKGNYGYTF. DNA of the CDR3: TGTGCCAGCAGTTTAAAGGGGAACTATGGCTACACCTTC.